This TCR beta chain was captured in a study of brain T cells in children with intractable seizures. General study results and limits: Clones missing pre-surgery may reflect undersampling of that blood sample. Viral specificity was inferred only from CDR3 similarity; HCMV serostatus was unknown.

Trimming cost V 5 bases and J 4 bases, with 17 bases left between them. The CDR3 extends over 16 amino acids. Per the germline V gene, CDR1 is SGHVS and CDR2 is FNYEAQ. Time point indicated: blood from clinic visit 5 months post-surgery; TSC patient then seizure free. Only cases whose brain tissue showed the highest T cell transcript signatures were sequenced. The repertoire was sequenced with immunoSEQ multiplex PCR; TCRdb's copy has only in-frame clones and lacks some. The table records about 340,000 clones, 93% of them present only once. This clone was detected a few times. The target antigen is unknown.

The sequence was obtained from a boy younger than two with tuberous sclerosis and intractable seizures. The chain couples TRBV7-6 to TRBJ2-2, with D possibly being TRBD1 (5 bases). The source was peripheral blood, collected roughly 5 months after surgery. CDR3 DNA sequence: TGTGCCAGCAGCCGCCAGACCCCTAGGGGCACCGGGGAGCTGTTTTTT. This gives the protein CASSRQTPRGTGELFF.